These T cell receptor beta chains were read from a single sample in a study of T cell responses to AZD1222 COVID-19 vaccine. Repertoires were generated with immunoSEQ multiplex PCR, while TCRdb's copy carries only in-frame clones and drops some. Of more than 150,000 clones listed, approximately 91% are singletons. Sequencing was performed on peripheral blood, taken 28 days after the second AZD1222 dose. The receptors come from an adult who received the AZD1222 COVID-19 vaccine. Each CDR3 is given with its conserved first and last residue. A D gene is named only where the DNA matches it firmly. Clone size is given for some rows only: seen once, a few or many times, or a class if the clone is expanded.

TRBV5-6	-	-	TRBJ1-2	CASSIPWGGGYTF	TGTGCCAGCAGCATTCCGTGGGGAGGTGGCTACACCTTC
TRBV7-2	TRBD2	-	TRBJ2-5	CASSLAGGYQETQYF	TGTGCCAGCAGCTTAGCGGGGGGGTACCAAGAGACCCAGTACTTC
TRBV9	TRBD1	-	TRBJ2-5	CASSPGRSDREETQYF	TGTGCCAGCAGCCCCGGCCGGTCGGACAGGGAAGAGACCCAGTACTTC
TRBV6-4	TRBD1	once	TRBJ1-6	CASSSTGGNSPLHF	TGTGCCAGCAGCTCGACAGGGGGAAATTCACCCCTCCACTTT
TRBV11-2	-	-	TRBJ2-7	CASSLVGGSPYEQYF	TGTGCCAGCAGCTTAGTAGGGGGTAGCCCTTACGAGCAGTACTTC
TRBV10-1	-	-	TRBJ2-4	CASSEGRLSGGSKNIQYF	TGCGCCAGCAGTGAAGGGAGGTTGTCAGGGGGATCCAAAAACATTCAGTACTTC
TRBV5-1	-	-	TRBJ2-3	CASSPGDTDTQYF	TGCGCCAGCAGCCCGGGTGACACAGATACGCAGTATTTT
TRBV3-1/TRBV3-2	TRBD2	-	TRBJ2-7	CASSSGWYEQYF	TGTGCCAGTAGTAGCGGGTGGTACGAGCAGTACTTC
TRBV19	-	-	TRBJ2-2	CASSIVGATGELFF	TGTGCCAGTAGTATAGTCGGCGCGACCGGGGAGCTGTTTTTT
TRBV5-1	-	-	TRBJ1-2	CASSPTTGYSQGYTF	TGCGCCAGCAGCCCAACGACAGGTTATTCCCAGGGCTACACCTTC
TRBV6-2/TRBV6-3	TRBD1	once	TRBJ2-1	CASSYNRGLSEQFF	TGTGCCAGCAGTTACAACAGGGGGCTCAGTGAGCAGTTCTTC
TRBV6-5	TRBD1	once	TRBJ2-7	CASSYPGQEPYEQYF	TGTGCCAGCAGTTACCCCGGACAGGAACCTTACGAGCAGTACTTC
TRBV7-2	-	-	TRBJ1-5	CASSLTGSNQPQHF	TGTGCCAGCAGCTTAACCGGTAGCAATCAGCCCCAGCATTTT
TRBV28	-	once	TRBJ1-4	CASSSRGTLNEKLFF	TGTGCCAGCAGTTCGCGGGGGACCTTGAATGAAAAACTGTTTTTT
TRBV14	-	-	TRBJ2-7	CASSQMDRRPYEQYF	TGTGCCAGCAGCCAAATGGACCGTCGTCCCTACGAGCAGTACTTC
TRBV7-9	-	-	TRBJ1-5	CASSFRGDSNQPQHF	TGTGCCAGCAGCTTCCGGGGCGATAGCAATCAGCCCCAGCATTTT
TRBV10-3	-	-	TRBJ2-1	CAISESPFQDEQFF	TGTGCCATCAGTGAGTCGCCTTTTCAGGATGAGCAGTTCTTC
TRBV5-1	-	-	TRBJ1-5	CASSMDSGNQPQHF	TGCGCCAGCAGCATGGACTCGGGCAATCAGCCCCAGCATTTT
TRBV12-3/TRBV12-4	-	-	TRBJ1-6	CASSPDEGSPLHF	TGTGCCAGCAGCCCGGACGAGGGGTCACCCCTCCACTTT
TRBV4-2	-	-	TRBJ2-2	CASSQDTGIGELFF	TGTGCCAGCAGCCAAGATACGGGGATCGGGGAGCTGTTTTTT
TRBV10-3	TRBD1	-	TRBJ1-1	CAISPQGGAGEAFF	TGTGCCATCAGTCCCCAGGGGGGGGCTGGTGAAGCTTTCTTT
TRBV3-1/TRBV3-2	-	-	TRBJ2-1	CASTLPGDGQFF	TGTGCCAGCACCCTCCCGGGGGACGGGCAGTTCTTC